This T cell receptor beta chain was profiled in a study of blood T cell repertoires in COVID-19 (TCRdb year 2020). Regarding the study in general: Collaborator samples came from the United States, Italy and Spain and covered acute and convalescent phases of COVID-19. The material from the prospective study consisted of cDNA or gDNA derived from T cells, B-cell-depleted T cells, or PBMCs. The dataset comprised deeply sampled blood TCRbeta repertoires from subjects exposed to, actively infected with, or recovered from COVID-19. The repertoires were released in a freely available public database intended as a resource for research on the immune response to SARS-CoV-2. Samples were obtained from the ongoing ImmuneRACE study (first 160 participants) and from 950 to 1,500 subjects provided by 6 global collaborators. Sample metadata almost always included a de-identified subject ID, COVID-19 status, age in years and sex. Where available, HLA class I and class II types were taken from metadata supplied by the sample provider and were not determined by assay-based typing. Overall study outcomes, separate from this receptor: The amount of clinical and demographic metadata varied by source and participant and was provided uncurated.

In the prospective study, participants were roughly 18 to 89 years old, resided in about two dozen geographic areas of the United States, and were enrolled through a virtual design. In the prospective study, participants were assigned to cohorts based on the clinical history participants reported in a screening survey and a study questionnaire. Recovered participants in ImmuneRACE Cohort 3 were defined as having two consecutive negative NP/OP PCR tests, clearance from a healthcare professional, or resolution of symptoms. In the prospective study, mobile phlebotomists collected whole blood, serum and a nasopharyngeal or oropharyngeal swab from each participant. Additional blood draws and questionnaires over an approximately two-month period could optionally be provided by prospective study participants. Before DNA extraction, prospective study blood samples were shipped either frozen or at room temperature.

From the cysteine up to the phenylalanine, the CDR3 has a length of 13 residues. The read is trimmed to its CDR3 DNA, 39 bases read in frame from base 1. In the germline V gene, CDR1 corresponds to KGHDR and CDR2 to SFDVKD. V is cut by 4 bases and J by 4 bases, and the space between the germline ends is 9 bases. The immunoSEQ Assay, a bias-controlled multiplex PCR, was used to amplify TCRbeta CDR3 regions from genomic DNA. The paper's processing steps were these. The number of nucleated cells in each sample was estimated by amplification of reference gene primers within the assay. Sequence reads were collapsed and filtered to measure the absolute abundance of every unique TCRbeta CDR3 rearrangement. For each sample, productive Simpson clonality was calculated as the square root of Simpson's diversity index across productive rearrangements. What TCRdb holds here is the immuneACCESS table cut down to in-frame rearrangements. Part of the clones is not present; checked against another copy, under half of the missing clones reflect an unresolved V gene, and the others are unexplained. The V and J calls and clone size are taken from that table; D and trimming were inferred from the DNA. Counted in this sample were about half a million clones; about 88% of them appeared once. Roughly 8.5% of the sample belongs to the ten largest clones.

To note about this clone: The clone's antigen remains unknown. Per-base qualities were not stored, and no clone one base away is much larger.

This clonotype originated in a woman aged 55-75 years who had recovered from COVID-19. Sequencing was performed on PBMCs or T cells enriched from blood (not recorded which). The chain is assembled from TRBV24-1 and TRBJ1-2; the D gene is not confidently resolved. DNA sequence: TGTGCCACCAGTGAGGGCCAGACCTATGGCTACACCTTC. Its protein reads: CATSEGQTYGYTF.